The entry below describes one TCR beta chain. Its antigen is still unknown. No quality values exist for individual bases; no much larger clone is one base distant. The data originate from a study of siplizumab effects on memory and regulatory T cells (dated by TCRdb to between 2018 and 2020). For the wider study: The study looked at the effect of siplizumab, an anti-CD2 antibody, on alloreactive T-cell subsets in allogeneic mixed lymphocyte reactions made from human PBMCs.

Sorted unstimulated T cells and proliferating T cells recovered from mixed lymphocyte reactions were subjected to TCRbeta CDR3 sequencing. Fresh whole blood from ten HLA-typed healthy donors served as the source for isolating PBMCs. Based on the germline V gene, the CDR1 and CDR2 sequences are SGHTA and FQGNSA. V and J lose 3 bases and 6 bases, and a span of 9 bases separates them. The CDR3, from cysteine to phenylalanine, totals 13 residues. Just the 39-base CDR3 DNA is kept, in frame starting at base 1. Findings and caveats that apply to the study as a whole: Because sequences below about 10^-5 frequency were poorly captured, only a minor fraction of alloreactive clones could be mapped to unstimulated subsets. Among mappable alloreactive CD4+ clones, an average Treg-derived fraction of 68.8% was observed with siplizumab, compared with 26.9% in control reactions. Compared with memory T cells, unstimulated naive T cells appeared more diverse, and naive cells seemed to make a substantial contribution to the alloresponse. Whether proliferating Tregs from siplizumab cultures were suppressive was not functionally confirmed. Roughly 80-97% of proliferating CD4+ or CD8+ clones could not be assigned a naive or memory phenotype. The cumulative frequency of alloreactive sequences that could be traced back to unstimulated CD4+ memory T cells was significantly reduced by siplizumab.

Libraries came from the immunoSEQ multiplex PCR assay. The deep sequencing platform assayed 90,000 to 100,000 TCR templates per sample. Genomic DNA extracted from sorted T cells was used for TCRbeta CDR3 sequencing. On the study's bioinformatics: The R programming language was used for the clonal analysis of the TCRbeta CDR3 data. Comparing unstimulated samples against CFSE-low samples taken after the reaction was how alloreactive CD4+ and CD8+ clones were defined. By matching sequences to the repertoires of sorted unstimulated Treg and non-Treg cells, each alloreactive CD4+ clone was assigned a regulatory or non-regulatory origin. The table comes from immuneACCESS by way of TCRdb, which keeps in-frame sequences with V and J called. Part of the clones is missing from these tables; in studies checked, under half for an unresolved V gene and the rest for unknown reasons. V, J and clone size are those of that table, while D and trimming were read from the DNA. Across this sample there are 100,000 to 120,000 clones, with 92% seen only once. 1.3% of the sample rests with the top ten.

The sample consisted of CD4+ T cells sorted from blood. The sequence was obtained from a human donor in good health. The chain was built from TRBV7-2 and TRBJ2-1; no D gene can be assigned with confidence. This receptor has the CDR3 CASSFSPGNEQFF. The sequenced DNA is TGTGCCAGCAGCTTCAGTCCGGGCAATGAGCAGTTCTTC. The entire variable domain, with the stretches around the CDR3 drawn from the reference TRBV7-2 and TRBJ2-1 proteins, is GAGVSQSPSNKVTEKGKDVELRCDPISGHTALYWYRQSLGQGLEFLIYFQGNSAPDKSGLPSDRFSAERTGGSVSTLTIQRTQQEDSAVYLCASSFSPGNEQFFGPGTRLTVL.